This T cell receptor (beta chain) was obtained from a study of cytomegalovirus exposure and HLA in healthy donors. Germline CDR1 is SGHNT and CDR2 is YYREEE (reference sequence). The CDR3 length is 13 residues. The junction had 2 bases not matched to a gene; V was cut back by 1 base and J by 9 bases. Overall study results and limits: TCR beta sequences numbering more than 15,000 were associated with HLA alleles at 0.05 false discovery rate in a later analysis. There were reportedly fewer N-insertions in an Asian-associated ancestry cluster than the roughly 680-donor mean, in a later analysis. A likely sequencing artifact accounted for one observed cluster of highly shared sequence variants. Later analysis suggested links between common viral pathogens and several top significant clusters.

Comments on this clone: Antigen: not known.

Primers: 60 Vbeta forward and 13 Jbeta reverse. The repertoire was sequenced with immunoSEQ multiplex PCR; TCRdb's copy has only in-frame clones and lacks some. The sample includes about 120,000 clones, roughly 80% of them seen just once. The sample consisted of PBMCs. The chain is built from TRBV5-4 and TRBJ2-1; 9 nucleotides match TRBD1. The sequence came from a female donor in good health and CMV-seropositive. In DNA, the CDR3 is TGTGCCAGCAGCTTGACAGGGGGCTTTGAGCAGTTCTTC. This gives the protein CASSLTGGFEQFF.